This T cell receptor (beta chain) was sequenced during a study of tumor-infiltrating lymphocytes in primary liver carcinoma. For the study at large: Stage T1-T3 N0M0 and a size of about 4.2 to 10 cm characterized the tumors.

A word on this clonotype: One junction end does not reproduce the germline sequence, and a read error may be involved.

Unsorted bulk tissue of about 18-34 mg yielded co-extracted RNA and DNA. Patients were treatment-naive with chronic HBV infection. Five discrete regions of every tumor underwent sampling. There are 15 residues in the CDR3. Germline V gene sequence: CDR1 LGHNA, CDR2 YSLEER. TCR beta cDNA came from about 470 ng total RNA, primed with a constant-region primer. The TCR beta library was amplified through three nested multiplex PCR rounds in a modified ARM-PCR procedure. The first two PCR rounds, approximately 10 cycles each, used TRBV1-TRBV30 forward primers and a C-beta reverse primer. TCRdb reanalysed the multiplex PCR reads using MiXCR and keeps one entry per CDR3 protein. Of roughly 20,000 distinct CDR3 sequences listed, 60% to 85% are singletons.

Sequencing was done on a sample of liver tumor tissue from sampling region 4. Noted subset: tumor region T4, right-lateral pole. The chain couples TRBV4-3 to TRBJ2-7, with D perhaps matching TRBD1 (8 bases). This sequence was found in a woman aged 25-40 years with primary liver carcinoma and hepatitis B virus infection. The CDR3 region is CASSQGRWTGREQYF. CDR3 nucleotides: TGCGCCAGCAGCCAAGGTCGGTGGACAGGGCGGGAGCAATACTTC.